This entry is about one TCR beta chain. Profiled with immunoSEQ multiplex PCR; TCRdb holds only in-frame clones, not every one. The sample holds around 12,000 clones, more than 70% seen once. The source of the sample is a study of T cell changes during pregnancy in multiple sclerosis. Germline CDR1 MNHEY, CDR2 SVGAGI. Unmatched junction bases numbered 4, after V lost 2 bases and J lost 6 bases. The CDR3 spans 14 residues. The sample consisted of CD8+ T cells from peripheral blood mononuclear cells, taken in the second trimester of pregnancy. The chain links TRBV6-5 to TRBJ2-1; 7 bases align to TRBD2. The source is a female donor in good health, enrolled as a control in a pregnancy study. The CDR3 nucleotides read TGTGCCAGCAGTTACCCGCGGGGGTCCAATGAGCAGTTCTTC. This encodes CASSYPRGSNEQFF.